The clone carrying this TCR beta chain was seen more than once but under ten times. The record originates from a study of PD-L1 blockade in urothelial cancer. Across the whole study: At 3 weeks (second dose) and 6 weeks after starting treatment, blood was analyzed.

Spiked synthetic TCR analogs estimated absolute template abundance per PCR. This table comes from immunoSEQ multiplex PCR, and its TCRdb copy is limited to in-frame clones, with some not included. The table shows more than 45,000 clones, with about 72% occurring only once. Germline values: CDR1 SGHAT, CDR2 FQNNGV. This CDR3 comprises 15 residues. The trim removed 5 bases at V and 6 bases at J, leaving 10 bases unmatched. The sequenced sample was PBMCs, obtained around atezolizumab (anti-PD-L1) treatment. This chain links TRBV11-2 with TRBJ2-7, with 10 bases fitting TRBD2. This sequence was found in a man between 65 and 80 years old with urothelial cancer. The CDR3 bases are TGTGCCAGCAGCCCGGCGGGACTAGCGTTCAGCGAGCAGTACTTC. The encoded protein is CASSPAGLAFSEQYF.